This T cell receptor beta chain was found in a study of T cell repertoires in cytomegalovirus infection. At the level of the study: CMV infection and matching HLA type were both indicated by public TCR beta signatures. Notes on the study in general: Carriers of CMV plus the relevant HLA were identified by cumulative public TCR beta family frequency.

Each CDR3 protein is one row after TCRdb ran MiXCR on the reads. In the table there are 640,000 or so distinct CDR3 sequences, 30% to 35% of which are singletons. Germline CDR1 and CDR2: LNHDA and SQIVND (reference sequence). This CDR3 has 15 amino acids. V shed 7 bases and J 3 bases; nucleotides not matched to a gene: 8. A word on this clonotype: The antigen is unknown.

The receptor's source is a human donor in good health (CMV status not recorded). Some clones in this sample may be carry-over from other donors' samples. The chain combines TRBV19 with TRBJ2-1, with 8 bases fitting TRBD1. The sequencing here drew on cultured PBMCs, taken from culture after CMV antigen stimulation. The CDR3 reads CASTVTGADYNEQFF. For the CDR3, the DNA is TGTGCCAGTACCGTGACAGGGGCGGACTACAATGAGCAGTTCTTC.